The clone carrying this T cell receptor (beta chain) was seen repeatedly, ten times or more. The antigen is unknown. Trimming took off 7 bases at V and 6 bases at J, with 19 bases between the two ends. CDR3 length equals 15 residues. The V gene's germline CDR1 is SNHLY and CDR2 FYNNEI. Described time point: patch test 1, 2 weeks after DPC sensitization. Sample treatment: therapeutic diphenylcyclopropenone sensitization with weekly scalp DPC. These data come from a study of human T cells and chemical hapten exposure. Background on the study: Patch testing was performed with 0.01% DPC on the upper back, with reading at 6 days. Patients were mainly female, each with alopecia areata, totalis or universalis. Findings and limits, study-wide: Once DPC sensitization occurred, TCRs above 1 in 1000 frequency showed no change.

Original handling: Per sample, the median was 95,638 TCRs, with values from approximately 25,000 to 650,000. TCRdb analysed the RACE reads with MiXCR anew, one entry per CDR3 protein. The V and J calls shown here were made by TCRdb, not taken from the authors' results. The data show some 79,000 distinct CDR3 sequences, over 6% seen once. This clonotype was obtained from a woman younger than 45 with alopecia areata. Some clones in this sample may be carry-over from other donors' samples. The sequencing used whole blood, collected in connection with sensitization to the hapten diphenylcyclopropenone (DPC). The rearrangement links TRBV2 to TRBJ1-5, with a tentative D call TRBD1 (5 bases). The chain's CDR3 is CASTPPGRVVQPQHF. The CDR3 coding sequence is TGTGCCAGCACTCCTCCAGGCAGGGTGGTTCAGCCCCAGCATTTT. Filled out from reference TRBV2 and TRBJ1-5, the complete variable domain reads EPEVTQTPSHQVTQMGQEVILRCVPISNHLYFYWYRQILGQKVEFLVSFYNNEISEKSEIFDDQFSVERPDGSNFTLKIRSTKLEDSAMYFCASTPPGRVVQPQHFGDGTRLSIL.